Listed here are 30 T cell receptor beta chains from one sample, sequenced in a study of blood T cell repertoires in COVID-19. The assay was immunoSEQ multiplex PCR, and TCRdb's table has in-frame clones only and misses some. In the table there are about 43,000 clones, roughly 90% of which are singletons. Sequencing was done on a sample of peripheral blood. The receptors were sampled from a woman of 80 years or more with active COVID-19.

The chain's CDR3 is CASSQDHGRISYEQYF. For the CDR3, the DNA is TGCGCCAGCAGCCAAGATCACGGCAGGATTTCCTACGAGCAGTACTTC. This chain uses TRBV4-3 with TRBJ2-7; unclear D gene. The CDR3 runs to 16 residues. V was shortened by 0 bases and J by 1 base, with 13 bases between the two germline ends. Per germline, CDR1 LGHNA and CDR2 YSLEER.

The chain uses TRBV18 and TRBJ2-2, with D perhaps TRBD1 (6 bases). V lost 3 bases and J lost 9, with 14 bases in between. CDR3 length: 14 residues. Germline V gene sequence: CDR1 KGHSH, CDR2 LQKENI. The CDR3 sequence: CASSPDSLSRELFF. In nucleotides, the CDR3 is TGTGCCAGCTCACCGGACAGCTTATCTAGGGAGCTGTTTTTT. Combining the CDR3 with reference TRBV18 and TRBJ2-2 gives the whole variable domain NAGVMQNPRHLVRRRGQEARLRCSPMKGHSHVYWYRQLPEEGLKFMVYLQKENIIDESGMPKERFSAEFPKEGPSILRIQQVVRGDSAAYFCASSPDSLSRELFFGEGSRLTVL.

Sample share makes this clone medium-sized. V and J are TRBV28 and TRBJ2-7; D unresolved. V lost 4 bases and J 6 bases, leaving 10 bases between the germline ends. Germline loops: CDR1 MDHEN, CDR2 SYDVKM. The CDR3 runs 12 residues. DNA of the CDR3: TGTGCCAGCAGTTCCCCAGGTTCCGAGCAGTACTTC. It codes for CASSSPGSEQYF.

The chain recombines TRBV19 with TRBJ2-7; D is uncertain. There are 15 residues in the CDR3. Germline V gives CDR1 LNHDA, CDR2 SQIVND (reference sequence). Trimming removed 9 bases at V and 6 bases at J, with 24 bases between. The DNA for the CDR3 is TGTGCCAGCCAGAGGCGTGGCAGCTCCCGCCGCGAGCAGTACTTC. Translated, it gives CASQRRGSSRREQYF.

This chain uses TRBV6-5 with TRBJ1-1; tentatively, D is TRBD1 (5 bases). From germline, CDR1 is MNHEY and CDR2 SVGAGI. Trimming cost V 0 bases and J 4 bases, with 12 bases left between them. CDR3 size: 15 residues. In nucleotides, the CDR3 is TGTGCCAGCAGTTACTCGTTTCAGGGTGCCACTGAAGCTTTCTTT. This encodes CASSYSFQGATEAFF.

The genes are TRBV7-9 and TRBJ1-1; tentatively, D is TRBD1 (6 bases). The V gene lost 5 bases and the J gene lost 0 bases, with 10 bases spanning the gap. This CDR3 is 14 amino acids long. Germline lookup yields CDR1 SEHNR and CDR2 FQNEAQ (reference sequence). The CDR3 is CASSTTGVNTEAFF. CDR3 sequence (DNA): TGTGCCAGCAGCACGACAGGTGTGAACACTGAAGCTTTCTTT. The full variable domain, with the rest looked up from reference TRBV7-9 and TRBJ1-1, is DTGVSQNPRHKITKRGQNVTFRCDPISEHNRLYWYRQTLGQGPEFLTYFQNEAQLEKSRLLSDRFSAERPKGSFSTLEIQRTEQGDSAMYLCASSTTGVNTEAFFGQGTRLTVV.

CDR3 region: CASSVQGQGNIQYF. CDR3 DNA sequence: TGTGCCAGCAGTGTTCAGGGGCAGGGAAACATTCAGTACTTC. This chain connects TRBV28 to TRBJ2-4; possible D gene TRBD1, 6 bases. From germline, CDR1 is MDHEN and CDR2 SYDVKM. The CDR3 sequence is 14 residues long. Trimming took 5 bases from V and 6 from J, leaving 14 bases between them.

The V and J genes are TRBV4-3 and TRBJ1-1; TRBD1 matches at 9 bases. This CDR3 contains 15 residues. The ends lost 1 base at V and 4 bases at J; junction bases unmatched: 4. CDR1 is LGHNA, CDR2 YSLEER, per germline. The CDR3 protein is CASSQVDRGGTEAFF. In DNA, the CDR3 is TGCGCCAGCAGCCAAGTTGACAGGGGGGGCACTGAAGCTTTCTTT.

This chain connects TRBV5-5 to TRBJ1-2; TRBD1 is a possible D gene (6 bases). Trimming pared 2 bases from V and 2 bases from J, leaving 10 bases between. The CDR3 is 14 residues long. Germline V gene lookup returns CDR1 SGHKS and CDR2 YYEKEE (reference sequence). The CDR3 here is CASSLSQGNYGYTF. The CDR3 coding sequence is TGTGCCAGCAGCTTATCTCAGGGGAACTATGGCTACACCTTC.

The V call is TRBV5-6, the J call TRBJ2-7; D call uncertain. The CDR3 is 12 residues long. Germline CDR1 and CDR2: SGHDT and YYEEEE. The V gene lost 2 bases and the J gene lost 0 bases, with 3 bases spanning the gap. The CDR3 here is CASSFGSYEQYF. The CDR3 DNA reads as TGTGCCAGCAGCTTCGGCTCCTACGAGCAGTACTTC.

The chain couples TRBV30 to TRBJ1-4; D is possibly TRBD1 (5 bases). CDR3 length: 12 amino acids. Per germline, CDR1 GTSNPN and CDR2 SVGIG (reference sequence). V was pared by 4 bases and J by 7 bases, with 10 bases between. The CDR3 DNA sequence: TGTGCCTGGAACGACGGGGGTGAAAAACTGTTTTTT. Translation: CAWNDGGEKLFF. Supplemented by reference TRBV30 and TRBJ1-4, the full variable domain reads SQTIHQWPATLVQPVGSPLSLECTVEGTSNPNLYWYRQAAGRGLQLLFYSVGIGQISSEVPQNLSASRPQDRQFILSSKKLLLSDSGFYLCAWNDGGEKLFFGSGTQLSVL.

The chain recombines TRBV27 with TRBJ2-7, with TRBD2 matching 11 bases. CDR1 and CDR2 from the germline V gene are MNHEY and SMNVEV (reference sequence). The trim removed 7 bases at V and 3 bases at J, leaving 8 bases unmatched. This CDR3 is built from 15 residues. CDR3 loop: CASKGVLAGGYEQYF. The CDR3 DNA follows: TGTGCCAGCAAAGGTGTTCTAGCGGGGGGCTACGAGCAGTACTTC.

This chain joins TRBV5-1 and TRBJ1-1; 7 nucleotides line up with TRBD1. V was pared by 5 bases and J by 2 bases, with 6 bases of the junction left unmatched. CDR1 SGHRS and CDR2 YFSETQ come from the germline V gene. This CDR3 region has 14 residues. CDR3 protein: CASRSGTANTEAFF. CDR3 in DNA: TGCGCCAGCAGGTCCGGGACAGCCAACACTGAAGCTTTCTTT.

V usage is TRBV5-1 and J usage is TRBJ2-2; TRBD2 is a possible D gene (5 bases). The V and J ends lost 2 bases and 5 bases respectively, with 19 bases between them. The germline V gene encodes CDR1 SGHRS and CDR2 YFSETQ. CDR3 length equals 17 residues. CDR3 residues: CASSFDYPGRGTGELFF. The CDR3 DNA sequence: TGCGCCAGCAGCTTCGACTACCCTGGCCGGGGAACCGGGGAGCTGTTTTTT.

This chain connects TRBV28 to TRBJ2-1; 12 bases agree with TRBD2. The CDR3 has 18 amino acids. V shed 3 bases and J 5 bases; nucleotides not matched to a gene: 11. Germline-derived CDR1 and CDR2 are MDHEN and SYDVKM. The CDR3 sequence is CASSFTGKTSGGDNEQFF. CDR3 in DNA: TGTGCCAGCAGTTTTACAGGGAAGACTAGCGGGGGAGACAATGAGCAGTTCTTC.

This clone was detected once. The chain combines TRBV18 with TRBJ1-1, with TRBD1 identical over 7 bases. The CDR3 spans 14 residues. Germline V gene lookup returns CDR1 KGHSH and CDR2 LQKENI. V was clipped by 3 bases and J by 0 bases; unmatched bases: 1. The CDR3 loop is CASSPGTVNTEAFF. In nucleotides, the CDR3 is TGTGCCAGCTCACCCGGGACAGTGAACACTGAAGCTTTCTTT.

The rearrangement links TRBV6-5 to TRBJ1-6; 7 bases map to TRBD1. This CDR3 comprises 14 residues. Germline CDR1 MNHEY, CDR2 SVGAGI. V shed 6 bases and J 10 bases; nucleotides not matched to a gene: 9. CDR3 loop: CASRMGQLHSPLHF. In DNA form, the CDR3 reads TGTGCCAGCAGGATGGGACAGTTACACTCACCCCTCCACTTT.

The rearrangement uses TRBV3-1 (or the pseudogene TRBV3-2) and TRBJ2-7; 13 bases map to TRBD2. Germline trimming cut 4 bases from V and 2 bases from J; bases unmatched to any gene: 11. Looked up from germline, CDR1 is LGHDT and CDR2 is YNNKEL (reference sequence). This CDR3 contains 18 residues. The CDR3 reads CASSPRRTSGGHPYEQYF. CDR3 nucleotide sequence: TGTGCCAGCAGCCCTAGACGGACTAGCGGGGGTCACCCCTACGAGCAGTACTTC.

The chain combines TRBV7-2 with TRBJ2-2; tentatively, D is TRBD2 (6 bases). V was pared by 7 bases and J by 7 bases, with 19 bases between. The CDR3 loop spans 15 amino acids. The germline V gene encodes CDR1 SGHTA and CDR2 FQGNSA. CDR3 sequence (DNA): TGTGCCAGCACCCTTGGCGGGGACCTTGGCGGGGAGCTGTTTTTT. Translation gives CASTLGGDLGGELFF.

The gene calls are TRBV6-6 and TRBJ1-1; D not resolved. Trimming pared 2 bases from V and 4 bases from J, leaving 5 bases between. Germline V CDR1 and CDR2: MNHNY, SVGAGI (reference sequence). The length of the CDR3 is 12 residues. The CDR3 reads CASSYPSTEAFF. The CDR3 DNA sequence: TGTGCCAGCAGTTACCCCAGCACTGAAGCTTTCTTT.

The CDR3 sequence: CASSLRYGGDGYGYTF. CDR3 nucleotide sequence: TGTGCCAGCAGCCTACGGTATGGGGGCGATGGCTATGGCTACACCTTC. The gene calls are TRBV4-2 and TRBJ1-2; possible D gene TRBD1, 6 bases. Trimming pared 4 bases from V and 4 bases from J, leaving 19 bases between. Germline values: CDR1 LGHNA, CDR2 YNFKEQ. CDR3 length equals 16 residues.

The chain links TRBV28 to TRBJ2-7, with TRBD2 as a possible D gene (5 bases). Germline V gives CDR1 MDHEN, CDR2 SYDVKM. The CDR3 contains 14 residues. Trimming cost V 3 bases and J 6 bases, with 15 bases left between them. In nucleotides, the CDR3 is TGTGCCAGCAGTTTGGTTCAGGAAGGGAGCGAGCAGTACTTC. This codes for CASSLVQEGSEQYF.

CDR3 DNA sequence: TGTGCCTGGACCACAGGGGGCGCGGGCACTGAAGCTTTCTTT. Protein product: CAWTTGGAGTEAFF. This sequence joins TRBV30 and TRBJ1-1, with 9 bases aligning to TRBD1. The ends lost 4 bases at V and 4 bases at J; junction bases unmatched: 7. The CDR3 is 14 amino acids. The germline gives CDR1 GTSNPN, CDR2 SVGIG (reference sequence).

This chain links TRBV7-2 with TRBJ2-3, with 10 bases fitting TRBD1. The CDR3 length is 16 residues. After removal of 5 bases from V and 1 base from J, the junction contained 6 bases not matched to a gene. The germline gives CDR1 SGHTA, CDR2 FQGNSA. Here the CDR3 DNA reads TGTGCCAGCAGCCTAGGTGGGACAGGGGGCACAGATACGCAGTATTTT. Translating it yields CASSLGGTGGTDTQYF.

This chain uses TRBV12-5 with TRBJ2-7, with 12 bases that match TRBD2. Unmatched junction bases numbered 18, after V lost 7 bases and J lost 5 bases. The germline V gene has CDR1 LGHNT and CDR2 FRNRAP. CDR3 length: 18 amino acids. The CDR3 DNA is TGTGCTAGTGTCCTCGGACTAGCGGGGAAAGCAGGATCCGACGAGCAGTACTTC. It codes for CASVLGLAGKAGSDEQYF.

The chain employs TRBV15 and TRBJ2-6; the D gene is possibly TRBD2 (5 bases). From germline, CDR1 is LNHNV and CDR2 YYDKDF (reference sequence). CDR3 length: 15 residues. Deletions cut 8 bases from V and 1 base from J, with 12 bases between. The CDR3, as DNA: TGTGCCACCGGAGGACGAACGTCTGGGGCCAACGTCCTGACTTTC. Translated, it gives CATGGRTSGANVLTF.

This clone was detected only once. The V call is TRBV19, the J call TRBJ1-1, with 10 bases matching TRBD1. The CDR3 loop spans 13 amino acids. Germline values: CDR1 LNHDA, CDR2 SQIVND (reference sequence). The V segment lost 4 bases and the J segment 11 bases; nucleotides outside the gene matches: 7. For the CDR3, the DNA is TGTGCCAGTAGTACCCGGGACAGGGGAGTCGCTTTCTTT. Residues: CASSTRDRGVAFF.

The chain has TRBV19 and TRBJ1-2, with 9 bases aligning to TRBD1. Losses at the gene ends were 5 bases for V and 4 bases for J; bases not matched to a gene: 14. Germline-derived CDR1 and CDR2 are LNHDA and SQIVND (reference sequence). The CDR3 is 17 amino acids. Here the CDR3 reads CASSRRAGTGIVYGYTF. CDR3 coding DNA: TGTGCCAGTAGTCGAAGGGCCGGGACAGGGATCGTCTATGGCTACACCTTC.

The rearrangement uses TRBV7-2 and TRBJ2-7; tentatively, D is TRBD2 (7 bases). The V gene's germline CDR1 is SGHTA and CDR2 FQGNSA. V was cut by 5 bases and J by 1 base, with 15 bases left in between. The CDR3 length is 15 residues. CDR3 sequence (DNA): TGTGCCAGCAGCCCTAGGGGGGGGGCGTCCTACGAGCAGTACTTC. Translation gives CASSPRGGASYEQYF. The variable domain in full, completed from reference TRBV7-2 and TRBJ2-7, reads GAGVSQSPSNKVTEKGKDVELRCDPISGHTALYWYRQSLGQGLEFLIYFQGNSAPDKSGLPSDRFSAERTGGSVSTLTIQRTQQEDSAVYLCASSPRGGASYEQYFGPGTRLTVT.

The J gene is TRBJ2-2, the V gene TRBV6-5, with D possibly being TRBD2 (5 bases). V was clipped by 6 bases and J by 6 bases, with 17 bases between them. Germline V lookup: CDR1 MNHEY, CDR2 SVGAGI. The CDR3 covers 15 residues. The CDR3: CASRTAGGHAGELFF. The CDR3 bases are TGTGCCAGCAGGACCGCCGGCGGGCACGCCGGGGAGCTGTTTTTT.